This TCR beta chain was sequenced during a study of blood T cells in healthy people across ages. Study outcomes and limitations: Without sorted subsets, naive and antigen-experienced compartments could not be conclusively compared. Strong correlation was found linking TCR beta diversity to naive T cell percentage.

Germline-derived CDR1 and CDR2 are MNHNY and SVGAGI (reference sequence). CDR3 length: 13 residues. Trimming stripped 4 bases from V and 5 bases from J, with 12 bases between. There are a few counts of this clonotype. Its antigen is currently unknown. Isolated per sample were at least 6.5 million PBMCs. PCR was performed a second time for about 7 to 11 cycles using a sample-barcoded 5' primer and a J-beta primer mix. TCRdb ran MiXCR on the 5' RACE reads and lists one entry per CDR3 protein. The data hold 750,000 to 950,000 distinct CDR3 sequences, with roughly 28% observed a single time. These same data were also listed under a study on T cells of mothers and their children.

Sample: blood. The genes are TRBV6-6 and TRBJ2-7; D is unresolved. The TCR sequence derives from a middle-aged woman in good health. CDR3 protein: CASSFTVCDEQYF. CDR3 bases: TGTGCCAGCAGTTTCACAGTATGCGACGAGCAGTACTTC.